This record covers a single TCR beta chain. This entry is derived from a study of blood T cell repertoires in COVID-19. The wider study: COVID-19 samples, acute and convalescent, were from the United States, Italy and Spain. T cells, B-cell-depleted T cells, or PBMCs supplied cDNA or gDNA.

Germline V gives CDR1 KGHDR, CDR2 SFDVKD. V was trimmed by 3 bases and J by 4 bases, leaving 12 bases between them. The CDR3 consists of 15 residues. Patients of the Seattle cohort, enrolled during active infection, were followed longitudinally. Methods used by the authors: Reference gene primer amplification gave nucleated cell count estimates. TCRdb keeps only in-frame clones here, not all; method: immunoSEQ multiplex PCR. D and trimming come from the DNA, and the V and J calls and clone size come from that table. Among nearly 70,000 clones listed, around nine tenths were seen once. The TCR sequence derives from a woman between 50 and 59 years old with COVID-19, enrolled during active disease. Sequencing was done on a sample of peripheral blood. The chain joins TRBV24-1 to TRBJ1-3; D is possibly TRBD1 (6 bases). As DNA, the CDR3 is TGTGCCACCAGTGATCCTGGACAGTCCGGAAACACCATATATTTT. This translates into CATSDPGQSGNTIYF.